The clone carrying this T cell receptor (beta chain) has more than one count but fewer than ten. Its antigen is currently unknown. The CDR3 totals 14 residues. Germline V gene data show CDR1 as SGHRS and CDR2 as YFSETQ. Trimming removed 4 bases at V and 1 base at J, with 8 bases between. When sampled, the donors appeared nominally healthy, though they likely had unrecorded immune exposures. The primer mix had 60 Vbeta and 13 Jbeta primers. Original processing notes: The count from a later analysis was roughly 80 million unique TCR beta chains, roughly 11 million of them shared. This table comes from immunoSEQ multiplex PCR, and its TCRdb copy is limited to in-frame clones, with some not included. Clone size and V and J calls were adopted from that table, with D and trimming inferred from the DNA. The profile covers roughly 120,000 clones, with 75% to 85% appearing a single time and 11% taken by the ten largest.

This entry belongs to a study of cytomegalovirus exposure and HLA in healthy donors. Overall study results and limits: Several of the most significant clusters were apparently associated with common viral pathogens in a later analysis. Later work found that TCR association rates differed between HLA loci; DRB1 had the most and HLA-C the fewest.

V and J are TRBV5-1 and TRBJ2-2; TRBD1 is a possible D gene (6 bases). This receptor was obtained from a male donor in good health and CMV-seropositive. The specimen was PBMCs. CDR3 nucleotide sequence: TGCGCCAGCAGCATGACAGGGAACACCGGGGAGCTGTTTTTT. Its translation: CASSMTGNTGELFF.